This entry concerns a single T cell receptor (beta chain). The antigen remains unidentified. This entry comes from a study of T cell responses to AZD1222 COVID-19 vaccine. The study's findings and limits: Spike-specific TCR breadth and depth both grew after two AZD1222 doses. In a largely white British group with more females than males, clonal diversity was possibly underestimated. Repertoires were obtained solely post-peak T cell response.

Sequenced by immunoSEQ multiplex PCR; TCRdb stores in-frame clones only, minus some. Of tens of thousands of clones in the sample, about 89% were seen once. Pooling of second doses given at about 4 or about 12 weeks was done. V gave up 4 bases and J gave up 2 bases; unmatched junction bases: 4. The CDR3 totals 15 residues. CDR1 and CDR2 (germline): MNHEY, SMNVEV (reference sequence). The genes are TRBV27 and TRBJ1-5, with 8 bases that match TRBD1. The sequence was obtained from an adult who received the AZD1222 COVID-19 vaccine. The sample was peripheral blood, taken 28 days after the second AZD1222 dose. The CDR3 region is CASSSGTGGNQPQHF. The CDR3 bases are TGTGCCAGCAGTTCCGGGACAGGAGGCAATCAGCCCCAGCATTTT.